This paragraph covers one T cell receptor (beta chain) sequence. A junction boundary mismatches the germline segment, possibly from a read error. Germline loops: CDR1 SGHDN, CDR2 FVKESK. This CDR3 is built from 16 residues. This specimen comes from a study of tumor-infiltrating lymphocytes in primary liver carcinoma. A primer matching the constant region was used to make TCR beta cDNA from around 550 ng of total RNA. Three nested multiplex PCR rounds, a slightly modified ARM-PCR, produced the libraries for TCR beta. Investigators reported that the first two PCR rounds, at 10 to 11 cycles each, used TRBV1-TRBV30 forward primers with a C-beta reverse primer. TCRdb itself ran the multiplex PCR reads through MiXCR, one entry per CDR3 protein. The top ten clones hold about 20% of a sample with 45,000 or so distinct CDR3 sequences, around 70% of them seen once. DNA and RNA were both co-extracted from about 19-30 mg of bulk tissue that had not been sorted.

The TCR was taken from a man aged 35 to 55 with primary liver carcinoma and hepatitis B virus infection. The sample was liver tumor tissue from sampling region 2. Subset of the sample: tumor region T2, inferior pole. V gene TRBV14 combines with J gene TRBJ2-1, with TRBD2 identical over 8 bases. The CDR3 sequence: CASSAVAGRVNKEQVF. In DNA form, the CDR3 reads TGTGCCAGCAGTGCCGTAGCGGGACGGGTAAACAAAGAGCAGGTCTTC.